This T cell receptor (beta chain) originates from a study of CD8+ T cells in alopecia areata. RNA was isolated and reverse transcribed to cDNA, the sequencing template. TCRdb's table, derived via immunoSEQ multiplex PCR, lists solely in-frame clones and lacks some. Here the sample spans 150,000 to 200,000 clones, roughly 60% being singletons. Treatment specified: oral pan-JAK inhibitor, 5-10 mg twice daily. With regard to this clone: Other nucleotide sequences from this sample produce the same CDR3.

J lost 6 bases, V lost 3 bases, and 9 bases had no gene match. The CDR3 totals 16 residues. The germline CDR1 and CDR2 sequences are LNHDA and SQIVND (reference sequence). The clonotype comes from a human donor with alopecia areata. The sequenced sample was CD4+ T cells sorted from blood, obtained at week 24, from a patient treated with tofacitinib. This rearrangement joins TRBV19 to TRBJ1-5; 9 bases line up with TRBD1. CDR3 nucleotides: TGTGCCAGTAGTATTGGTGGGGGACAGGGTAGTCAGCCCCAGCATTTT. The encoded protein is CASSIGGGQGSQPQHF.